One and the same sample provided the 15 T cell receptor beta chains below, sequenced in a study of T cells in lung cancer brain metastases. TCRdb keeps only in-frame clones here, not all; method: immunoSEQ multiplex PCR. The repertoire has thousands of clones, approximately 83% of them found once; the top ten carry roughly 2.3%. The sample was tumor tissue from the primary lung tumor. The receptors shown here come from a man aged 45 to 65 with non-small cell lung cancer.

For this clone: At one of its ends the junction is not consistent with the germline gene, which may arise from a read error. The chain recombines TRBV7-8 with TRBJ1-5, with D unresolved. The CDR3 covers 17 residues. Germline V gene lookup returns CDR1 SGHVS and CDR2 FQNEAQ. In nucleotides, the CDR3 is TGTACCAGCAGCTTATCTGTCTCTCCGGCCCCCGATCAGCCCCAGCATTTT. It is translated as CTSSLSVSPAPDQPQHF.

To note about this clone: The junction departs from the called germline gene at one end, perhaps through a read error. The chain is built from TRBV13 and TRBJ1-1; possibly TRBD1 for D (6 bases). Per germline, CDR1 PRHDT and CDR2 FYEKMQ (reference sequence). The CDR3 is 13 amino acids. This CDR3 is CASSLGTRGEAFF. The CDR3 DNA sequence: TGTGCCAGCAGCCTAGGGACACGGGGAGAAGCTTTCTTT.

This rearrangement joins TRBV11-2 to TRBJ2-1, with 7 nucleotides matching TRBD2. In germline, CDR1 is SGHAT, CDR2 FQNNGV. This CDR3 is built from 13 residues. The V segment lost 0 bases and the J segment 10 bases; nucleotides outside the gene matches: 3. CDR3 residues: CASSLDLAAEQFF. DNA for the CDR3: TGTGCCAGCAGCTTAGATCTAGCGGCCGAGCAGTTCTTC. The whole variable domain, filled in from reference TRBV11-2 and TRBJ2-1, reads EAGVAQSPRYKIIEKRQSVAFWCNPISGHATLYWYQQILGQGPKLLIQFQNNGVVDDSQLPKDRFSAERLKGVDSTLKIQPAKLEDSAVYLCASSLDLAAEQFFGPGTRLTVL.

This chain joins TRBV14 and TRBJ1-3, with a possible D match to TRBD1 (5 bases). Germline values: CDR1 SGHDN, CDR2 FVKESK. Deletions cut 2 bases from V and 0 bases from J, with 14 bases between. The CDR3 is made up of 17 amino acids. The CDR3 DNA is TGTGCCAGCAGCCAATTGGGGGAGGGCTTCTCTGGAAACACCATATATTTT. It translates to CASSQLGEGFSGNTIYF.

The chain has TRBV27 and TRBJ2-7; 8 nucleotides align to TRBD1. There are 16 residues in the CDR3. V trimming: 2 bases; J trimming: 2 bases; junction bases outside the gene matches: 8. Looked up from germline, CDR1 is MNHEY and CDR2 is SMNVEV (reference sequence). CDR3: CASSLDRGLGTYEQYF. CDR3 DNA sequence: TGTGCCAGCAGTTTAGACAGGGGTTTAGGTACCTACGAGCAGTACTTC.

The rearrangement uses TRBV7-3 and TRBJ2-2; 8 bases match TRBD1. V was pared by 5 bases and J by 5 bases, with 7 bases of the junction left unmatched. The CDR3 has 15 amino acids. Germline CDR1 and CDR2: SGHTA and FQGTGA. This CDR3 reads CASSLGQGGTGELFF. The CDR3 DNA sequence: TGTGCCAGCAGCCTAGGACAGGGCGGGACCGGGGAGCTGTTTTTT.

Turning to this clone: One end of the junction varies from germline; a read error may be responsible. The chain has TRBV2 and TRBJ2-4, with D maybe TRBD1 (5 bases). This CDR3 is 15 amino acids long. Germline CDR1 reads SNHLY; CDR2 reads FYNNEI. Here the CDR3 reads CASSEGVLAKNIQYF. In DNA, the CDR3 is TGTGCCAGCAGCGAAGGGGTCCTAGCCAAAAACATTCAGTACTTC.

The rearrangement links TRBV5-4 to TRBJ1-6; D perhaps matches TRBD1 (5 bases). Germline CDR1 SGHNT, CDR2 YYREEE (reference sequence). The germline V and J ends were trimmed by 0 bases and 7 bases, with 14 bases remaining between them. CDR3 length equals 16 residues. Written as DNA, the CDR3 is TGTGCCAGCAGCTTGGGGCAGGGCGGGAGGAATTCACCCCTCCACTTT. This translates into CASSLGQGGRNSPLHF.

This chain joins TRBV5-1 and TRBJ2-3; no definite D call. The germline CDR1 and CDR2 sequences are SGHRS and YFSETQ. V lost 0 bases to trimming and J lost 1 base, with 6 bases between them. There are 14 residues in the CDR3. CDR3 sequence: CASSLDPGTDTQYF. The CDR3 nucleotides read TGCGCCAGCAGCTTGGACCCCGGCACAGATACGCAGTATTTT.

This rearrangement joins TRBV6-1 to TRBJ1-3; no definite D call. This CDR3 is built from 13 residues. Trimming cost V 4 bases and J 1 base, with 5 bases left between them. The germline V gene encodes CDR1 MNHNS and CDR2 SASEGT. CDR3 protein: CASSGLSGNTIYF. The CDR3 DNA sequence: TGTGCCAGCAGTGGGTTATCTGGAAACACCATATATTTT.

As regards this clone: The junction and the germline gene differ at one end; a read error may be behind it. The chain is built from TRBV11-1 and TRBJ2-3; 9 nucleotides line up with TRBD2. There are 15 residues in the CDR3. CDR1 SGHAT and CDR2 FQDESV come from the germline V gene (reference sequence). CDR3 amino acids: CASSQTGTSTDTQYF. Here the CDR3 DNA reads TGTGCCAGCAGCCAGACCGGGACTAGCACAGATACGCAATATTTT.

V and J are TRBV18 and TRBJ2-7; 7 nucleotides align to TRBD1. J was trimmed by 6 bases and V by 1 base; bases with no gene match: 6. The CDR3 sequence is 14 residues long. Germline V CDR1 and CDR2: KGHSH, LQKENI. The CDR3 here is CASSPQQGYGEQYF. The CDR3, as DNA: TGTGCCAGCTCACCACAACAGGGGTACGGCGAGCAGTACTTC. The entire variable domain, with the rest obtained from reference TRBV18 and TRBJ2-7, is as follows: NAGVMQNPRHLVRRRGQEARLRCSPMKGHSHVYWYRQLPEEGLKFMVYLQKENIIDESGMPKERFSAEFPKEGPSILRIQQVVRGDSAAYFCASSPQQGYGEQYFGPGTRLTVT.

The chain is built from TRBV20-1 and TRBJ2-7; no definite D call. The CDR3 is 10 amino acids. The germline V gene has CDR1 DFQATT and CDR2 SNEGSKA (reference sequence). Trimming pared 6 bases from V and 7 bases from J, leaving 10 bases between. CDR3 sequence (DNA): TGCAGTGCGTGGCGGCGGGAGCAGTACTTC. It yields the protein CSAWRREQYF.

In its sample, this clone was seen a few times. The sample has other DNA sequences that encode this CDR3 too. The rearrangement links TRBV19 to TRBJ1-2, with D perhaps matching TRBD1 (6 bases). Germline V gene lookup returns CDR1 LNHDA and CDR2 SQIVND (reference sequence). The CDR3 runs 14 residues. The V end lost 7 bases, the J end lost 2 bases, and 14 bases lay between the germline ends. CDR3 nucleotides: TGTGCCAGTACCCTATCCAGGGGCAACTATGGCTACACCTTC. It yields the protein CASTLSRGNYGYTF.

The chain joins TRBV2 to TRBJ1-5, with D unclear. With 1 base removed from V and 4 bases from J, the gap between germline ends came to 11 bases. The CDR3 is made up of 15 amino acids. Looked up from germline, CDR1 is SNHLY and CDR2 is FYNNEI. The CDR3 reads CASSEVRTQNQPQHF. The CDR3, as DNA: TGTGCCAGCAGTGAAGTCAGAACCCAAAATCAGCCCCAGCATTTT.